The subject of this entry is one T cell receptor beta chain. What it binds is not known. The assay was immunoSEQ multiplex PCR, and TCRdb's table has in-frame clones only and misses some. The data show 82,000 or so clones, with approximately 95% seen just once and 0.55% to 0.75% held by the top ten. These data are taken from a study of cytomegalovirus exposure and HLA in healthy donors. The study's findings and limits: In vitro checks showed that a few CMV-associated chains really do target CMV antigens.

Per germline, CDR1 LGHNA and CDR2 YSLEER. CDR3 length equals 14 residues. V was pared by 0 bases and J by 2 bases, with 7 bases between. The source of this sequence is a woman aged 18 to 35 in good health and CMV-seronegative. The V and J genes are TRBV4-3 and TRBJ2-5, with D perhaps TRBD1 (5 bases). Sequenced input: PBMCs. The CDR3 DNA reads as TGCGCCAGCAGCCAAGATCAGGGTCAAGAGACCCAGTACTTC. As protein: CASSQDQGQETQYF.